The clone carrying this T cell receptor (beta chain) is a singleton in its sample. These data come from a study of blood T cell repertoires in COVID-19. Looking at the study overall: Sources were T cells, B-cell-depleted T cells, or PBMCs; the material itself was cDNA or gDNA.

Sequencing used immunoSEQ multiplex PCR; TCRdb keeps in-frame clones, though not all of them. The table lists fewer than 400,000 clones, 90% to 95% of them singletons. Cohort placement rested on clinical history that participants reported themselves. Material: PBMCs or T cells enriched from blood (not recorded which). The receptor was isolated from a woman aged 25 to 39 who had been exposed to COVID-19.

Here the CDR3 DNA reads TGTGCCAGCAGCCCTCCCAGGGGATGGTCCTACGAGCAGTACTTC. Translation gives CASSPPRGWSYEQYF. This chain uses TRBV3-1 (or the pseudogene TRBV3-2) with TRBJ2-7; the D gene is possibly TRBD1 (6 bases). This CDR3 is 15 amino acids long. Trimming stripped 4 bases from V and 1 base from J, with 14 bases between. The germline V gene encodes CDR1 LGHDT and CDR2 YNNKEL (reference sequence).